Sequencing of this TCR beta chain was carried out in a study of shared clonotypes between healthy human individuals. Repertoires were generated with immunoSEQ multiplex PCR, while TCRdb's copy carries only in-frame clones and drops some. The sample includes 2.5 million or so clones, about 92% of them seen just once. Material for sequencing was naive CD4+ T cells sorted from blood. Subset indicated: CD45RA+ positively selected. This receptor was taken from a man in his late teens or twenties in good health.

CDR3 nucleotides: TGTGCCTGGAGAGACAAGGGAAGGCCCCATTCACCCCTCCACTTT. This translates into CAWRDKGRPHSPLHF. This chain links TRBV30 with TRBJ1-6; unclear D gene. The germline V and J ends were trimmed by 3 bases and 8 bases, with 17 bases remaining between them. The CDR3 loop spans 15 amino acids. The germline gives CDR1 GTSNPN, CDR2 SVGIG (reference sequence).